A selection of T cell receptor beta chains follows, all from one sample in a study of shared clonotypes between healthy human individuals. Assay used: immunoSEQ multiplex PCR; TCRdb lists only in-frame clones, some missing. The profile covers about 800,000 clones, with 90% to 98% appearing a single time and about 0.22% taken by the ten largest. Sequenced sample: naive CD8+ T cells sorted from blood. These receptors all come from a man aged 25-40 years in good health. The CDR3 runs from the conserved cysteine through the conserved F or W. D genes are given only for firm matches. Some rows have no size entry. The others give once, few or many, or a class for an expanded clone.

clone size: .
V gene: TRBV5-4
J gene: TRBJ2-7
D gene: .
CDR3 DNA: TGTGCCAGCAGCCAGGACGGATTTACCTACGAGCAGTACTTC
CDR3 protein: CASSQDGFTYEQYF

clone size: .
V gene: TRBV19
J gene: TRBJ2-3
D gene: .
CDR3 DNA: TGTGCCAGTAGTATTCTCAGAGGAGAAGATACGCAGTATTTT
CDR3 protein: CASSILRGEDTQYF

clone size: .
V gene: TRBV9
J gene: TRBJ2-7
D gene: TRBD2
CDR3 DNA: TGTGCCAGCAGCCCCAGCGGGAGGGTTTACGAGCAGTACTTC
CDR3 protein: CASSPSGRVYEQYF

clone size: .
V gene: TRBV5-1
J gene: TRBJ1-1
D gene: .
CDR3 DNA: TGCGCCAGCAGCCCTTGGGGCAGTGAAGCTTTCTTT
CDR3 protein: CASSPWGSEAFF

clone size: .
V gene: TRBV7-2
J gene: TRBJ2-1
D gene: .
CDR3 DNA: TGTGCCAGCAGCTTACCCAGAGCGGAGCCCCCTAAAGATGAGCAGTTCTTC
CDR3 protein: CASSLPRAEPPKDEQFF

clone size: once
V gene: TRBV13
J gene: TRBJ2-1
D gene: .
CDR3 DNA: TGTGCCAGCAGCCCCCCTGTTCACAATGAGCAGTTCTTC
CDR3 protein: CASSPPVHNEQFF

clone size: .
V gene: TRBV5-1
J gene: TRBJ2-7
D gene: TRBD2
CDR3 DNA: TGCGCCAGCAGCCCGGGACTAGCGGGAGTCTACGAGCAGTACTTC
CDR3 protein: CASSPGLAGVYEQYF

clone size: .
V gene: TRBV30
J gene: TRBJ2-7
D gene: .
CDR3 DNA: TGTGCCTGGAGTGATGGCAACTCCTACGAGCAGTACTTC
CDR3 protein: CAWSDGNSYEQYF

clone size: .
V gene: TRBV19
J gene: TRBJ1-1
D gene: .
CDR3 DNA: TGTGCCAGTAAAACAGGGAACACTGAAGCTTTCTTT
CDR3 protein: CASKTGNTEAFF

clone size: .
V gene: TRBV13
J gene: TRBJ2-3
D gene: TRBD2
CDR3 DNA: TGTGCCAGCAGCTCGACTAGCGGGAGCGTTAATACGCAGTATTTT
CDR3 protein: CASSSTSGSVNTQYF

clone size: .
V gene: TRBV27
J gene: TRBJ2-1
D gene: TRBD1
CDR3 DNA: TGTGCCAGCAGTCCCCCGTGGAGGTTGGGTGGGACTCCGGGACAGGGAGGGAATGAGCAGTTCTTC
CDR3 protein: CASSPPWRLGGTPGQGGNEQFF

clone size: .
V gene: TRBV10-3
J gene: TRBJ1-4
D gene: .
CDR3 DNA: TGTGCCATCAGTGATCGGCCTCATGAAAAACTGTTTTTT
CDR3 protein: CAISDRPHEKLFF

clone size: once
V gene: TRBV5-6
J gene: TRBJ1-2
D gene: .
CDR3 DNA: TGTGCCAGCAGCTTCGTGAGCCTCTATGGCTACACCTTC
CDR3 protein: CASSFVSLYGYTF

clone size: .
V gene: TRBV4-1
J gene: TRBJ1-5
D gene: .
CDR3 DNA: TGCGCCAGCAGCCAAGATCTTGGGAATCAGCCCCAGCATTTT
CDR3 protein: CASSQDLGNQPQHF

clone size: .
V gene: TRBV5-3
J gene: TRBJ1-1
D gene: .
CDR3 DNA: TGTGCCAGAAGCTTGAAGGGATCTGAAGCTTTCTTT
CDR3 protein: CARSLKGSEAFF

clone size: .
V gene: TRBV7-9
J gene: TRBJ1-1
D gene: .
CDR3 DNA: TGTGCCAGCAGGCACAGTAGTCAGGGGCCGAACACTGAAGCTTTCTTT
CDR3 protein: CASRHSSQGPNTEAFF

clone size: .
V gene: TRBV7-9
J gene: TRBJ2-1
D gene: TRBD1
CDR3 DNA: TGTGCCAGCAGCGTCAACGACAGGGTGGGCTTCTACAATGAGCAGTTCTTC
CDR3 protein: CASSVNDRVGFYNEQFF

clone size: .
V gene: TRBV18
J gene: TRBJ2-1
D gene: .
CDR3 DNA: TGTGCCAGCTCACGCCGCGACATAGCTCAGCATGAGCAGTTCTTC
CDR3 protein: CASSRRDIAQHEQFF

clone size: .
V gene: TRBV5-6
J gene: TRBJ2-7
D gene: .
CDR3 DNA: TGTGCCAGCAGCTTGTACACCTACGAGCAGTACTTC
CDR3 protein: CASSLYTYEQYF

clone size: .
V gene: TRBV5-1
J gene: TRBJ1-1
D gene: .
CDR3 DNA: TGCGCCAGCAGCTTGGACGGACGTTTCGGGGAAGCGTACACTGAAGCTTTCTTT
CDR3 protein: CASSLDGRFGEAYTEAFF

clone size: .
V gene: TRBV5-1
J gene: TRBJ2-3
D gene: .
CDR3 DNA: TGCGCCAGCAGCTTATGGGACCCGGCCACAGATACGCAGTATTTT
CDR3 protein: CASSLWDPATDTQYF

clone size: .
V gene: TRBV11-2
J gene: TRBJ2-5
D gene: .
CDR3 DNA: TGTGCCAGCAGCCGGAGGGCGTTAGCGGAGTACCAAGAGACCCAGTACTTC
CDR3 protein: CASSRRALAEYQETQYF

clone size: .
V gene: TRBV7-6
J gene: TRBJ2-3
D gene: .
CDR3 DNA: TGTGCCAGCAGCTTAGAGGGCGGAAGCACAGATACGCAGTATTTT
CDR3 protein: CASSLEGGSTDTQYF

clone size: .
V gene: TRBV6-6
J gene: TRBJ2-1
D gene: .
CDR3 DNA: TGTGCCAGCAGTTACGTCGCCTACAATGAGCAGTTCTTC
CDR3 protein: CASSYVAYNEQFF

clone size: once
V gene: TRBV7-2
J gene: TRBJ2-7
D gene: TRBD2
CDR3 DNA: TGTGCCAGCAGCTTAGCCGGGGGGACTTCACCCTACGAGCAGTACTTC
CDR3 protein: CASSLAGGTSPYEQYF

clone size: .
V gene: TRBV9
J gene: TRBJ2-1
D gene: .
CDR3 DNA: TGTGCCAGCAGCGTTTACTCGGGTCTCTACAATGAGCAGTTCTTC
CDR3 protein: CASSVYSGLYNEQFF

clone size: .
V gene: TRBV2
J gene: TRBJ2-2
D gene: .
CDR3 DNA: TGTGCCAGCAGTGGGACCCTAGTCGGGGAGCTGTTTTTT
CDR3 protein: CASSGTLVGELFF

clone size: .
V gene: TRBV11-3
J gene: TRBJ2-7
D gene: TRBD2
CDR3 DNA: TGTGCCAGCAGCCCGAGCGGGAACTACGAGCAGTACTTC
CDR3 protein: CASSPSGNYEQYF

clone size: .
V gene: TRBV19
J gene: TRBJ1-5
D gene: .
CDR3 DNA: TGTGCCAGTCTAGAGGCCCATGGGCCCAATCAGCCCCAGCATTTT
CDR3 protein: CASLEAHGPNQPQHF

clone size: .
V gene: TRBV7-9
J gene: TRBJ2-7
D gene: TRBD2
CDR3 DNA: TGTGCCAGCAGCTCCACTCGACTAGCGGGAGGGTACGAGCAGTACTTC
CDR3 protein: CASSSTRLAGGYEQYF

clone size: once
V gene: TRBV21-1
J gene: TRBJ2-1
D gene: .
CDR3 DNA: TGTGCCAGGCGGGAGGGCTCTTTCAATGAGCAGTTCTTC
CDR3 protein: CARREGSFNEQFF

clone size: .
V gene: TRBV7-6
J gene: TRBJ2-7
D gene: .
CDR3 DNA: TGTGCCAGCAGCTCCGGGGAGGGGGTCCCCTACGAGCAGTACTTC
CDR3 protein: CASSSGEGVPYEQYF

clone size: .
V gene: TRBV18
J gene: TRBJ2-7
D gene: TRBD2
CDR3 DNA: TGTGCCAGCTCACCACCGGCGGGAGTAAGAGTCGAGCAGTACTTC
CDR3 protein: CASSPPAGVRVEQYF

clone size: .
V gene: TRBV9
J gene: TRBJ2-3
D gene: TRBD2
CDR3 DNA: TGTGCCAGCAGCCTCCACCCGGGACTAGCGGGAGGACCTAGCACAGATACGCAGTATTTT
CDR3 protein: CASSLHPGLAGGPSTDTQYF

clone size: .
V gene: TRBV7-9
J gene: TRBJ2-7
D gene: .
CDR3 DNA: TGTGCCAGCAGTCTGAGAGGGGTTCACGAGCAGTACTTC
CDR3 protein: CASSLRGVHEQYF

clone size: .
V gene: TRBV19
J gene: TRBJ2-7
D gene: TRBD1
CDR3 DNA: TGTGCCAGTAGCCGACAGGGGGCCTACGAGCAGTACTTC
CDR3 protein: CASSRQGAYEQYF

clone size: .
V gene: TRBV9
J gene: TRBJ2-2
D gene: .
CDR3 DNA: TGTGCCAGCAGTGGGGACAAGAACACCGGGGAGCTGTTTTTT
CDR3 protein: CASSGDKNTGELFF

clone size: .
V gene: TRBV6-6
J gene: TRBJ1-4
D gene: TRBD1
CDR3 DNA: TGTGCCAGCAGTCCCGGGACAGGGGTCGATGAAAAACTGTTTTTT
CDR3 protein: CASSPGTGVDEKLFF